The T cell receptor (beta chain) under discussion was sequenced for a study of graft-versus-host responses after intestinal transplantation. For the study at large: Multivisceral, liver-intestinal, or isolated intestinal transplants were performed in recipients. Recipients across the board were started on anti-thymocyte globulin induction, then kept on tacrolimus and steroids for around three years.

The ends were cut back, 0 bases at V and 3 bases at J, with 10 bases in the middle. This CDR3 has 14 amino acids. Germline CDR1 reads SGDLS; CDR2 reads YYNGEE. The assay was immunoSEQ multiplex PCR, and TCRdb's table has in-frame clones only and misses some. The table has tens of thousands of clones, approximately 95% seen once; the top ten hold over 4.5%. Notes on the study in general: When patients had graft-donor T cell macrochimerism, their allografts held high graft-versus-host to host-versus-graft clonal ratios. Detected in recipient marrow were GvH clones, some of which were first observed in ileum or blood.

About this clone: Antigen: not known.

The TCR originated in a human patient who received an intestinal transplant, so some T cells may come from the graft donor. The chain carries TRBV9 and TRBJ2-7; no firm D call. The specimen comprised PBMCs, sampled 786 days after a first intestinal transplant, on the day of a second. The CDR3 coding sequence is TGTGCCAGCAGCGTAGGGTCGCAAGACTACGAGCAGTACTTC. Its translation is CASSVGSQDYEQYF. The full variable domain, with the rest looked up from reference TRBV9 and TRBJ2-7, is DSGVTQTPKHLITATGQRVTLRCSPRSGDLSVYWYQQSLDQGLQFLIQYYNGEERAKGNILERFSAQQFPDLHSELNLSSLELGDSALYFCASSVGSQDYEQYFGPGTRLTVT.